Shown below are 26 T cell receptor beta chains from a single sample sequenced in a study of shared clonotypes between healthy human individuals. Clones were read by immunoSEQ multiplex PCR, and TCRdb kept only the in-frame ones, dropping some. The sample yields millions of clones, approximately 94% seen once. CD45RO-negative, CCR7-selected cells formed the naive CD8 fraction, which excluded terminally differentiated effector memory CD45RA+ cells. Sequencing was carried out using naive CD8+ T cells from PBMCs. The receptors shown here come from a young man in good health. Some clones in this sample may be carry-over from other donors' samples.

This chain uses TRBV21-1 with TRBJ2-5; whether TRBD1, the table's D call, matches the DNA was not checked. TRBV21-1 is a pseudogene locus. This CDR3 contains 16 residues. The CDR3 spells CASSNPGDIRGETQYF. The DNA of the CDR3 is TGTGCCAGCAGCAACCCAGGGGACATTAGAGGAGAGACCCAGTACTTC.

V is TRBV27 and J is TRBJ2-5, with D tentatively TRBD1 (6 bases). Per germline, CDR1 MNHEY and CDR2 SMNVEV (reference sequence). This CDR3 is 16 amino acids long. The V and J ends lost 3 bases and 1 base respectively, with 15 bases between them. The CDR3 sequence is CASSFGAGAIQETQYF. CDR3 in DNA: TGTGCCAGCAGTTTTGGGGCAGGGGCGATCCAAGAGACCCAGTACTTC.

This chain joins TRBV7-2 and TRBJ2-7; TRBD2 matches 11 bases. Germline V gene sequence: CDR1 SGHTA, CDR2 FQGNSA. The CDR3 spans 15 residues. V was pared by 0 bases and J by 6 bases, with 4 bases of the junction left unmatched. The CDR3 DNA reads TGTGCCAGCAGCTTAGCTTTTAGCGGGAGGGGCGAGCAGTACTTC. This sequence encodes CASSLAFSGRGEQYF. The variable domain in full, completed from reference TRBV7-2 and TRBJ2-7, reads GAGVSQSPSNKVTEKGKDVELRCDPISGHTALYWYRQSLGQGLEFLIYFQGNSAPDKSGLPSDRFSAERTGGSVSTLTIQRTQQEDSAVYLCASSLAFSGRGEQYFGPGTRLTVT.

Of note for this clone: This specimen includes other DNA sequences encoding the same CDR3. The chain couples TRBV11-2 to TRBJ2-3, with D maybe TRBD2 (6 bases). Trimming took 4 bases from V and 2 from J, leaving 10 bases between them. This CDR3 has 14 residues. The V gene's germline CDR1 is SGHAT and CDR2 FQNNGV. CDR3 in DNA: TGTGCCAGCAGCTCTCGGACTAACACAGATACGCAGTATTTT. This codes for CASSSRTNTDTQYF.

The gene calls are TRBV4-1 and TRBJ1-3, with D maybe TRBD1 (5 bases). The CDR3 has 16 residues. Trimming took off 2 bases at V and 4 bases at J, with 15 bases between the two ends. From germline, CDR1 is MGHRA and CDR2 YSYEKL. CDR3: CASSQYPGGRGNTIYF. The CDR3 nucleotides are TGCGCCAGCAGCCAATACCCGGGGGGTAGGGGAAACACCATATATTTT.

V and J are TRBV6-5 and TRBJ1-1, with D perhaps TRBD1 (5 bases). The germline V gene encodes CDR1 MNHEY and CDR2 SVGAGI. V was cut by 7 bases and J by 5 bases, with 14 bases left in between. The CDR3 length is 13 residues. The CDR3 DNA is TGTGCCAGCACCCCCCTGTGGGGGACTGAAGCTTTCTTT. As protein: CASTPLWGTEAFF.

This rearrangement joins TRBV5-4 to TRBJ2-7; 11 nucleotides align to TRBD2. The length of the CDR3 is 19 residues. Germline V gives CDR1 SGHNT, CDR2 YYREEE (reference sequence). Losses at the gene ends were 0 bases for V and 5 bases for J; bases not matched to a gene: 16. The chain's CDR3 is CASSLATIAGGVAGNEQYF. The CDR3 nucleotides are TGTGCCAGCAGCTTGGCCACTATAGCGGGAGGGGTAGCGGGAAACGAGCAGTACTTC.

The rearrangement joins TRBV5-1 to TRBJ2-7; TRBD1 is a possible D gene (5 bases). V shed 0 bases and J shed 4 bases, with 8 bases lying between them. The CDR3 loop spans 13 amino acids. Germline CDR1 SGHRS, CDR2 YFSETQ. The CDR3 coding sequence is TGCGCCAGCAGCTTGGCACAGGCATACGAGCAGTACTTC. Translating gives CASSLAQAYEQYF. Full variable domain (rest looked up from reference TRBV5-1 and TRBJ2-7): KAGVTQTPRYLIKTRGQQVTLSCSPISGHRSVSWYQQTPGQGLQFLFEYFSETQRNKGNFPGRFSGRQFSNSRSEMNVSTLELGDSALYLCASSLAQAYEQYFGPGTRLTVT.

The chain is built from TRBV7-9 and TRBJ2-3; D is uncertain. This CDR3 is built from 15 residues. Germline assignment: CDR1 SEHNR and CDR2 FQNEAQ (reference sequence). The V end lost 5 bases, the J end lost 0 bases, and 12 bases lay between the germline ends. This CDR3 reads CASSRPKGSTDTQYF. CDR3 nucleotide sequence: TGTGCCAGCAGCAGACCGAAAGGGAGCACAGATACGCAGTATTTT.

V gene TRBV19 combines with J gene TRBJ2-2; either TRBD1 or TRBD2 may supply D (5 bases each). This CDR3 comprises 15 residues. Germline V gene sequence: CDR1 LNHDA, CDR2 SQIVND (reference sequence). V was shortened by 3 bases and J by 8 bases, with 16 bases between the two germline ends. In nucleotides, the CDR3 is TGTGCCAGTAGTATGGTCGGGACGGAGAATGGGGAGCTGTTTTTT. Its protein is CASSMVGTENGELFF.

The CDR3 DNA is TGTGCCATCAGTGAGTCGCCGCTAGCCCCCCTGGAGCAGTACTTC. This sequence encodes CAISESPLAPLEQYF. The rearrangement joins TRBV10-3 to TRBJ2-7; tentatively, D is TRBD2 (5 bases). The germline V gene has CDR1 ENHRY and CDR2 SYGVKD. There are 15 residues in the CDR3. V lost 0 bases to trimming and J lost 7 bases, with 16 bases between them.

V gene TRBV19 combines with J gene TRBJ1-5; D gene ambiguous. CDR3 length: 15 amino acids. Germline CDR1 is LNHDA and CDR2 is SQIVND (reference sequence). Trimming left V 4 bases short and J 7 bases short, with 17 bases between. The CDR3 region is CASSKPRRVGQPQHF. CDR3 DNA: TGTGCCAGTAGTAAGCCACGGAGGGTAGGGCAGCCCCAGCATTTT.

The rearrangement joins TRBV29-1 to TRBJ2-7; D is unclear. The CDR3 loop spans 14 amino acids. Germline V gene data show CDR1 as SQVTM and CDR2 as ANQGSEA. The V gene lost 1 base and the J gene lost 6 bases, with 16 bases spanning the gap. The CDR3 spells CSVEGTTSWSEQYF. The CDR3 region has the DNA TGCAGCGTTGAAGGGACGACCTCCTGGAGCGAGCAGTACTTC.

The chain has TRBV15 and TRBJ1-2; D is undetermined. CDR1 and CDR2 (germline): LNHNV, YYDKDF (reference sequence). Trimming removed 3 bases from V and 4 bases from J, with 15 bases in between. This CDR3 region has 15 residues. CDR3 sequence (DNA): TGTGCCACCAGCAGCCCGACGGACGTAATCTATGGCTACACCTTC. Translated, it gives CATSSPTDVIYGYTF. Based on the CDR3 plus reference TRBV15 and TRBJ1-2, the full variable domain is DAMVIQNPRYQVTQFGKPVTLSCSQTLNHNVMYWYQQKSSQAPKLLFHYYDKDFNNEADTPDNFQSRRPNTSFCFLDIRSPGLGDTAMYLCATSSPTDVIYGYTFGSGTRLTVV.

The chain combines TRBV30 with TRBJ2-7, with 9 bases matching TRBD2. The germline V gene has CDR1 GTSNPN and CDR2 SVGIG (reference sequence). The CDR3 sequence is 14 residues long. With 2 bases clipped from V and 6 bases from J, the junction kept 8 bases outside the gene matches. CDR3 coding DNA: TGTGCCTGGAGTATGAAGCGGGAGGTACCCGAGCAGTACTTC. It codes for CAWSMKREVPEQYF. The full variable domain, with the rest looked up from reference TRBV30 and TRBJ2-7, is SQTIHQWPATLVQPVGSPLSLECTVEGTSNPNLYWYRQAAGRGLQLLFYSVGIGQISSEVPQNLSASRPQDRQFILSSKKLLLSDSGFYLCAWSMKREVPEQYFGPGTRLTVT.

This chain links TRBV6-1 with TRBJ2-7; D tentatively reads TRBD1 or TRBD2 (5 bases each). The CDR3 has 14 residues. Looked up from germline, CDR1 is MNHNS and CDR2 is SASEGT. The V gene lost 5 bases and the J gene lost 2 bases, with 13 bases spanning the gap. The CDR3 nucleotides read TGTGCCAGCAGTCCGGGACCATTTGCCTACGAGCAGTACTTC. The encoded protein is CASSPGPFAYEQYF.

The CDR3 DNA reads TGTGCCAGTAGTATCAGAGGACTAGCGGGAGACCTCCAGTTCTTC. It specifies CASSIRGLAGDLQFF. This rearrangement joins TRBV19 to TRBJ2-1; 13 bases are shared with TRBD2. This CDR3 is built from 15 residues. The V gene end was trimmed by 3 bases and the J gene end by 13 bases; junction bases not matched to a gene: 9. The germline CDR1 and CDR2 sequences are LNHDA and SQIVND (reference sequence).

The rearrangement joins TRBV27 to TRBJ2-6, with D unresolved. Germline assignment: CDR1 MNHEY and CDR2 SMNVEV (reference sequence). The CDR3 runs 15 residues. V was clipped by 3 bases and J by 0 bases, with 6 bases between them. CDR3 sequence: CASSFAYSGANVLTF. CDR3 sequence (DNA): TGTGCCAGCAGTTTCGCATACTCTGGGGCCAACGTCCTGACTTTC.

This chain uses TRBV7-9 with TRBJ1-3; D ambiguous. Trimming took 1 base from V and 5 from J, leaving 12 bases between them. The CDR3 consists of 15 residues. The germline CDR1 and CDR2 sequences are SEHNR and FQNEAQ (reference sequence). CDR3: CASSLGPPPRNTIYF. The CDR3 nucleotides are TGTGCCAGCAGCTTAGGGCCCCCGCCCCGAAACACCATATATTTT. The full variable domain, its missing parts supplied by reference TRBV7-9 and TRBJ1-3, is DTGVSQNPRHKITKRGQNVTFRCDPISEHNRLYWYRQTLGQGPEFLTYFQNEAQLEKSRLLSDRFSAERPKGSFSTLEIQRTEQGDSAMYLCASSLGPPPRNTIYFGEGSWLTVV.

The chain has TRBV25-1 and TRBJ2-5; D not resolved. With the DNA end fitting TRBJ2-7 better, the J assignment may be wrong. This CDR3 has 11 amino acids. Germline assignment: CDR1 MGHDK and CDR2 SYGVNS. CDR3 loop: CASRESGEQYF. CDR3 in DNA: TGTGCCAGCAGGGAGAGTGGCGAGCAGTACTTC.

The genes are TRBV10-2 and TRBJ2-5; 13 nucleotides line up with TRBD2. The CDR3 is 15 residues long. Germline V gives CDR1 WSHSY, CDR2 SAAADI. V shed 4 bases, J shed 5 bases, and the junction held 4 bases outside the gene matches. DNA of the CDR3: TGCGCCAGCAGTGGACTAGCGGGAGGCCGGGAGACCCAGTACTTC. It codes for CASSGLAGGRETQYF.

The chain joins TRBV19 to TRBJ1-1; D not resolved. Germline V gene data show CDR1 as LNHDA and CDR2 as SQIVND (reference sequence). V gave up 2 bases and J gave up 3 bases, with 13 bases separating them. The CDR3 consists of 15 residues. The CDR3 reads CASSISSGLDTEAFF. CDR3 nucleotides: TGTGCCAGTAGTATATCTTCAGGTCTTGACACTGAAGCTTTCTTT.

This chain links TRBV7-9 with TRBJ2-7; 8 nucleotides match TRBD2. Germline CDR1 and CDR2: SEHNR and FQNEAQ (reference sequence). V trimming: 4 bases; J trimming: 1 base; junction bases outside the gene matches: 6. The CDR3 sequence is 15 residues long. The CDR3 DNA reads TGTGCCAGCAGCTCTGCGGGACTAGGGTCCTACGAGCAGTACTTC. This translates into CASSSAGLGSYEQYF.

The J gene is TRBJ1-4, the V gene TRBV28; no reliable D call. The germline V gene encodes CDR1 MDHEN and CDR2 SYDVKM. The CDR3 runs 15 residues. V lost 6 bases to trimming and J lost 2 bases, with 13 bases between them. CDR3 coding DNA: TGTGCCAGCAGCCTGGCCAAGGGCACTAATGAAAAACTGTTTTTT. It codes for CASSLAKGTNEKLFF.

This clone was found once. The sample holds other DNA sequences that translate to the same CDR3. J is TRBJ2-1 and V is TRBV9, with 9 bases that match TRBD2. V was clipped by 3 bases and J by 4 bases; unmatched bases: 5. The length of the CDR3 is 15 residues. Germline CDR1 SGDLS, CDR2 YYNGEE. CDR3 sequence: CASSAGTSLYNEQFF. The CDR3, as DNA: TGTGCCAGCAGCGCCGGGACTAGCCTATACAATGAGCAGTTCTTC.

This rearrangement joins TRBV7-2 to TRBJ2-7; D remains ambiguous. The V end was cut by 2 bases, the J end by 0 bases, with 17 bases between. The CDR3 is 17 amino acids. The germline CDR1 and CDR2 sequences are SGHTA and FQGNSA. For the CDR3, the DNA is TGTGCCAGCAGCTTACGTGGTGAGCCGAGACTCTCCTACGAGCAGTACTTC. This encodes CASSLRGEPRLSYEQYF.